The rows below give T cell receptor beta chains drawn from one sample of a study of control samples from healthy donors and cancer patients. Only in-frame clones appear in the TCRdb table, and some are missing; sequencing was by immunoSEQ multiplex PCR. This table holds roughly 180,000 clones, 85% to 95% found once. The sequencing sample was made of blood. Receptors were obtained from a woman aged 55-69 years in good health. CDR3s include the opening cysteine and the closing phenylalanine or tryptophan. A D gene is named only where the DNA matches it firmly. Clone size, where shown, is once, few, many, or a class for clones that have expanded.

TRBV18,TRBJ1-5,.,.,TGTGCCAGCTCACTCAAGGGCGGGCAGCCCCAGCATTTT,CASSLKGGQPQHF
TRBV7-9,TRBJ1-2,.,.,TGTGCCAGCAGCTTAGCTTTCCCTGTACAGATATCCGCTAACTATGGCTACACCTTC,CASSLAFPVQISANYGYTF
TRBV7-8,TRBJ1-5,once,TRBD1,TGTGCCAGCAGCGTGGACAGGGTGAATCAGCCCCAGCATTTT,CASSVDRVNQPQHF
TRBV9,TRBJ2-1,.,TRBD2,TGTGCCAGCAGCGCTGGGACTACCTCCTACAATGAGCAGTTCTTC,CASSAGTTSYNEQFF
TRBV27,TRBJ2-5,.,.,TGTGCCAGCAGTCCTACGTACCAAGAGACCCAGTACTTC,CASSPTYQETQYF
TRBV9,TRBJ2-3,.,TRBD1,TGTGCCAGCAGCGTAGGGCTCACAGGGGCAACAGATACGCAGTATTTT,CASSVGLTGATDTQYF
TRBV5-1,TRBJ1-1,.,.,TGCGCCAGCAGCTGGAGTCCGGGCCAACTGAACACTGAAGCTTTCTTT,CASSWSPGQLNTEAFF
TRBV7-2,TRBJ2-3,.,TRBD2,TGTGCCAGCAGCTCAACTGGGACTAGCGGGGGGGCGGGTACAGATACGCAGTATTTT,CASSSTGTSGGAGTDTQYF
TRBV6-6,TRBJ1-3,.,.,TGTGCCAGCAGTTACGGGGGGGCTTCTGGAAACACCATATATTTT,CASSYGGASGNTIYF
TRBV5-6,TRBJ1-1,.,TRBD1,TGTGCCAGCAGCTGGGGACAGACAGTAATGAACACTGAAGCTTTCTTT,CASSWGQTVMNTEAFF
TRBV5-1,TRBJ2-1,.,TRBD1,TGCGCCAGCAGCCGAGGACAGGGGGCCAGTGAGCAGTTCTTC,CASSRGQGASEQFF
TRBV3-1/TRBV3-2,TRBJ1-6,.,TRBD1,TGTGCCAGCAGCCATAGGGACAGGAATAATTCACCCCTCCACTTT,CASSHRDRNNSPLHF
TRBV7-2,TRBJ1-1,.,.,TGTGCCAGCAGCTTATATGGAGGGGGGAACACTGAAGCTTTCTTT,CASSLYGGGNTEAFF
TRBV10-2,TRBJ1-2,.,.,TGCGCCAGCAGTGATACCGCTAGGCAAGTTAACTATGGCTACACCTTC,CASSDTARQVNYGYTF
TRBV7-2,TRBJ2-5,.,.,TGTGCCAGCAGCTTAGTTCTGGGGGGGGCCTTAGAGACCCAGTACTTC,CASSLVLGGALETQYF
TRBV25-1,TRBJ1-4,.,.,TGTGCCAGCAGTGAAGCATGGGGCGGTGAAAAACTGTTTTTT,CASSEAWGGEKLFF
TRBV7-6,TRBJ1-4,.,TRBD1,TGTGCCAGCAGCTTAGAGACAGGGGATGAAAAACTGTTTTTT,CASSLETGDEKLFF
TRBV7-2,TRBJ1-5,.,.,TGTGCCAGCAGCTTAGCGTACGGGGTTAGCAATCAGCCCCAGCATTTT,CASSLAYGVSNQPQHF
TRBV2,TRBJ2-7,.,.,TGTGCCAGCAGTGACCATTCGAGAACCTACGAGCAGTACTTC,CASSDHSRTYEQYF
TRBV5-1,TRBJ1-2,.,.,TGCGCCAGCAGCCGTGGCCTGGACCGACCCTTATATGGCTACACCTTC,CASSRGLDRPLYGYTF
TRBV12-3/TRBV12-4,TRBJ1-6,.,TRBD1,TGTGCCAGCACAGGACAGGCTAATTCACCCCTCCACTTT,CASTGQANSPLHF
TRBV7-9,TRBJ1-5,.,.,TGTGCCAGCAGCCTAGGAGCGATGCAGCCCCAGCATTTT,CASSLGAMQPQHF
TRBV6-2/TRBV6-3,TRBJ1-5,.,TRBD1,TGTGCCAGCAGTTACAGGGGACAGCAGTATCAGCCCCAGCATTTT,CASSYRGQQYQPQHF
TRBV25-1,TRBJ1-2,.,.,TGTGCCAGCAGTGTAGGGGCCTATGGCTACACCTTC,CASSVGAYGYTF
TRBV12-5,TRBJ1-4,.,.,TGTGCTAGTGGTTTGGCTCAACATCTAAAACTGTTTTTT,CASGLAQHLKLFF
TRBV6-6,TRBJ1-2,.,.,TGTGCCAGCTCCGAGTATAGGGAGGGCTACACCTTC,CASSEYREGYTF
TRBV4-3,TRBJ2-3,.,TRBD2,TGCGCCAGCAGCCACCGAGGTGGACTAGGTCGGTTTGGAGATACGCAGTATTTT,CASSHRGGLGRFGDTQYF
TRBV16,TRBJ1-1,.,.,TGTGCCAGCAGCCAAAGTTCGGTGAACACTGAAGCTTTCTTT,CASSQSSVNTEAFF
TRBV11-3,TRBJ1-4,.,.,TGTGCCAGCAGCTTAGGAGGGGCTAATGAAAAACTGTTTTTT,CASSLGGANEKLFF